Listed here is a single T cell receptor beta chain. PRAID featured immunodeficiency plus autoinflammation. In germline, CDR1 is SNHLY, CDR2 FYNNEI. V lost 2 bases, J lost 6 bases, and 9 bases stayed unmatched. CDR3 length equals 16 residues. These data belong to a study of stem cell transplantation in POMP-related autoinflammatory disease. TCRdb's table, derived via immunoSEQ multiplex PCR, lists solely in-frame clones and lacks some. The table lists more than 25,000 clones, around 88% of them singletons, with roughly 0.7% in the top ten. The source of this sequence is a human donor with POMP-related autoinflammation and immune dysregulation (PRAID). The input for sequencing was CD4+ T cells from PBMCs, taken before stem cell transplantation. This chain uses TRBV2 with TRBJ2-3; TRBD2 matches at 9 bases. The CDR3 coding sequence is TGTGCCAGCAGTGAAAAGGCCAGCGGGAGGCTTGATACGCAGTATTTT. Translated: CASSEKASGRLDTQYF.